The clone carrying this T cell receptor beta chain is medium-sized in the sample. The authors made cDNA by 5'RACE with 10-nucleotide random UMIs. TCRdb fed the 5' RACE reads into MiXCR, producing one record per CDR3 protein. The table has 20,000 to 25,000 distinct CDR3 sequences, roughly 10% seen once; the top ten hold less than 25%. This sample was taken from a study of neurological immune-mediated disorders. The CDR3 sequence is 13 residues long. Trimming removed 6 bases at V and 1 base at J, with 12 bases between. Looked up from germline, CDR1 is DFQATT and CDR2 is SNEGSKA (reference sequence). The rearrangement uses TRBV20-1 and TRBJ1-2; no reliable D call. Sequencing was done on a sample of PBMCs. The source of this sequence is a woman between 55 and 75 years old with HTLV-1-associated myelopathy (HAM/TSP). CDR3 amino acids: CSAYDLINYGYTF. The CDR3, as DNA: TGCAGTGCCTACGACCTAATTAACTATGGCTACACCTTC.